Listed below are T cell receptor beta chains from one sample, sequenced in a study of metastatic and nonmetastatic thyroid tumors. Using MiXCR, TCRdb reanalyzed the PCR reads. The top ten clones hold over 6% of a sample with 65,000 to 70,000 clones, around 14% of them seen once. Sequenced material: blood. Source of these receptors: a male donor with papillary thyroid cancer or a benign thyroid nodule (not recorded which). Some clones in this sample may be carry-over from other donors' samples. The conserved cysteine and the conserved F or W are not part of the CDR3 here. A row's size may be missing; if present it is once, few, many or a size class.

v_call clone_size cdr3_aa
TRBV28 many ASSFWVAGESEQF
TRBV27 many ASSLQTSGSMDEQF
TRBV7-7 . ANTGELF
TRBV11-3 many ASRQGRNTEAF
TRBV6-2/TRBV6-3 . ASSYGQPVEQY
TRBV3-1 many ASSQVQGVGDTQY
TRBV20-1 few SASTGQGGYT
TRBV28 many ASSRLGFDTQY
TRBV24-1 many ATSDPGTTYGYT
TRBV6-1 few ASTAWLTVMNTEAF
TRBV6-1 many ASKGGETQY
TRBV25-1 many ASSQGDRQNIQY
TRBV2 many ASSDQLAGFTDTQY
TRBV27 many ASTHMEGVTPAF
TRBV25-1 . ASSLHPRGGSYEQY
TRBV5-1 . ASSLREGSGYNSPLH
TRBV29-1 many SVEDPLLAGENNEQF
TRBV7-6 many ASSGRAGGELF
TRBV6-1 few ASAPGHIPGPGYEQY
TRBV6-4 many ASSDGQYNEQF
TRBV7-8 . ASSFRTSVDTDTQY
TRBV20-1 . SSREPLAGVTDTQY
TRBV6-1 many ASSEGDATGYGYT
TRBV20-1 many SSGRAYEQY
TRBV15 . ATSRYRTGGEKLF
TRBV11-2 many ASSSRHEGNEQY
TRBV4-1 many ASSQEGRSPDTQY
TRBV7-8 many ASSLVGNYGYT
TRBV18 many ASSLQGTRNYGYT
TRBV12-5 few ANGLEANTEAF
TRBV6-5 . ASGGTRECYEQY
TRBV5-8 many ASSWAIREGTEAF
TRBV4-3 many ASSQDVGVGAYEQY
TRBV10-2 few ASSDPGMDTEAF
TRBV5-1 many ASRLGASANTGELF
TRBV6-2/TRBV6-3 . ASSFWTGLYGYT
TRBV29-1 many SVYGTELSNTGELF
TRBV12-3/TRBV12-4 . ASTVTGGYNEQF
TRBV2 many ASKGLAGGGRF